This T cell receptor beta chain was captured in a study of identical twins. General observations from the study: Out-of-frame alpha sequences shared between twins exhibited an excess of low generation probability. While abundant cord blood beta clonotypes carried fewer insertions, memory repertoires showed no such pattern.

There are 16 residues in the CDR3. Trimming removed 4 bases from V and 4 bases from J; junction bases left unmatched: 10. Germline V lookup: CDR1 SNHLY, CDR2 FYNNEI. This clonotype was seen only a few times. Its specificity is unknown. TCRdb re-called the 5' RACE reads with MiXCR, one entry per CDR3 protein. The sample includes about 890,000 distinct CDR3 sequences, over 9% of them seen just once. The sample also formed part of further work on yellow fever vaccine responses in identical twins.

The V gene is TRBV2, the J gene TRBJ2-1, with 7 bases fitting TRBD2. Sequencing was performed on PBMCs. This TCR was recovered from a woman younger than 30 in good health. The CDR3 loop is CASSGGAGVDYNEQFF. The CDR3 nucleotides are TGTGCCAGCAGTGGCGGGGCGGGAGTCGATTACAATGAGCAGTTCTTC.